The 22 T cell receptor beta chains in this list originate from one sample, sequenced in a study of T cell changes during pregnancy in multiple sclerosis. Libraries were prepared by immunoSEQ multiplex PCR; TCRdb keeps only in-frame clonotypes and omits some of them. This sample yields 79,000 or so clones, of which 91% are seen a single time; about 1.8% belongs to the top ten. The sequenced sample was peripheral blood, obtained in the first trimester of pregnancy. Receptor source: a female donor in good health, enrolled as a control in a pregnancy study.

The chain employs TRBV5-6 and TRBJ2-7, with 7 bases identical to TRBD1. Germline CDR1 reads SGHDT; CDR2 reads YYEEEE. The CDR3 is 14 amino acids. V gave up 5 bases and J gave up 2 bases; unmatched junction bases: 7. For the CDR3, the DNA is TGTGCCAGCAGTCGATCCGGGACAGCCTACGAGCAGTACTTC. Its translation is CASSRSGTAYEQYF.

The V gene is TRBV11-3, the J gene TRBJ2-3, with D possibly being TRBD2 (6 bases). The CDR3 loop spans 14 amino acids. Trimming removed 1 base from V and 6 bases from J, with 11 bases in between. Germline lookup yields CDR1 SGHNT and CDR2 YENEEA. The CDR3 sequence: CASSLVPGADTQYF. The CDR3, as DNA: TGTGCCAGCAGCTTAGTTCCGGGAGCGGATACGCAGTATTTT.

The rearrangement joins TRBV28 to TRBJ2-1, with TRBD2 as a possible D gene (6 bases). The germline CDR1 and CDR2 sequences are MDHEN and SYDVKM. CDR3 length equals 16 residues. V lost 1 base and J 0 bases, leaving 10 bases between the germline ends. CDR3: CASSLFGTLSYNEQFF. CDR3 in DNA: TGTGCCAGCAGTTTATTTGGGACTCTCTCCTACAATGAGCAGTTCTTC.

This chain links TRBV6-5 with TRBJ2-7, with 7 nucleotides matching TRBD2. The CDR3 runs to 14 residues. V lost 5 bases and J lost 9; bases outside the gene matches: 13. The V gene's germline CDR1 is MNHEY and CDR2 SVGAGI. The CDR3 is CASSPLGREVGQYF. CDR3 nucleotides: TGTGCCAGCAGTCCGCTCGGCCGGGAGGTTGGGCAGTACTTC.

The rearrangement joins TRBV11-2 to TRBJ1-2; D is uncertain. The germline CDR1 and CDR2 sequences are SGHAT and FQNNGV. The CDR3 runs to 13 residues. The V end was cut by 6 bases, the J end by 5 bases, with 13 bases between. This chain's CDR3 is CASRHPASYGYTF. CDR3 bases: TGTGCCAGCAGACATCCAGCGTCATATGGCTACACCTTC.

The V call is TRBV7-9, the J call TRBJ2-5; D remains unclear. The ends were cut back, 10 bases at V and 4 bases at J, with 10 bases in the middle. This CDR3 has 11 amino acids. Germline loops: CDR1 SEHNR, CDR2 FQNEAQ (reference sequence). This CDR3 is CATPERETQYF. CDR3 in DNA: TGTGCCACCCCCGAGAGAGAGACCCAGTACTTC.

The V call is TRBV7-9, the J call TRBJ1-5; 9 bases fit TRBD1. The CDR3 is 13 residues long. Germline values: CDR1 SEHNR, CDR2 FQNEAQ (reference sequence). V shed 7 bases, J shed 5 bases, and the junction held 3 bases outside the gene matches. CDR3 protein: CASTRTGDQPQHF. The CDR3 DNA is TGTGCCAGCACCCGGACAGGGGATCAGCCCCAGCATTTT.

The chain joins TRBV18 to TRBJ2-2; maybe TRBD1 (5 bases). Germline V gives CDR1 KGHSH, CDR2 LQKENI. Trimming took 4 bases from V and 1 from J, leaving 10 bases between them. The CDR3 is made up of 15 amino acids. The CDR3 nucleotides read TGTGCCAGCTCACGATCGACAGAGAACACCGGGGAGCTGTTTTTT. Encoded protein: CASSRSTENTGELFF.

This chain links TRBV7-9 with TRBJ1-3; D possibly corresponds to TRBD1 (6 bases). The CDR3 has 17 amino acids. V dropped 1 base and J dropped 0 bases, with 13 bases sitting between them. The germline V gene encodes CDR1 SEHNR and CDR2 FQNEAQ (reference sequence). Written as DNA, the CDR3 is TGTGCCAGCAGCTTAGGACCGGACAGCGGCTCTGGAAACACCATATATTTT. It encodes CASSLGPDSGSGNTIYF.

The CDR3 reads CASSSVQETQYF. The CDR3 coding sequence is TGCGCCAGCAGCTCGGTACAAGAGACCCAGTACTTC. J is TRBJ2-5 and V is TRBV5-1; no definite D call. Trimming took off 3 bases at V and 2 bases at J, with 5 bases between the two ends. CDR1 SGHRS and CDR2 YFSETQ come from the germline V gene. The CDR3 loop spans 12 amino acids. The whole variable domain, filled in from reference TRBV5-1 and TRBJ2-5, reads KAGVTQTPRYLIKTRGQQVTLSCSPISGHRSVSWYQQTPGQGLQFLFEYFSETQRNKGNFPGRFSGRQFSNSRSEMNVSTLELGDSALYLCASSSVQETQYFGPGTRLLVL.

V usage is TRBV5-4 and J usage is TRBJ2-2; D might be TRBD1 (6 bases). V was pared by 3 bases and J by 5 bases, with 14 bases between. Germline V gene sequence: CDR1 SGHNT, CDR2 YYREEE (reference sequence). The CDR3 sequence is 15 residues long. Written as DNA, the CDR3 is TGTGCCAGCAGCTCAACAGGGAAGGGGACCGGGGAGCTGTTTTTT. Its translation: CASSSTGKGTGELFF.

The genes are TRBV14 and TRBJ1-2, with D possibly being TRBD1 (6 bases). Deletions cut 5 bases from V and 2 bases from J, with 9 bases between. CDR3 length equals 13 residues. The V gene's germline CDR1 is SGHDN and CDR2 FVKESK. The CDR3 sequence: CASSRDTNYGYTF. CDR3 coding DNA: TGTGCCAGCAGCAGGGACACCAACTATGGCTACACCTTC.

The CDR3 DNA reads as TGCGCCAGCAGCCAAGAGAGTAGGAGATCGGGCTATGGCTACACCTTC. Encoded protein: CASSQESRRSGYGYTF. V usage is TRBV4-1 and J usage is TRBJ1-2, with D unresolved. Trimming stripped 0 bases from V and 4 bases from J, with 15 bases between. The CDR3 runs 16 residues. The germline gives CDR1 MGHRA, CDR2 YSYEKL.

The chain links TRBV19 to TRBJ2-4; D is perhaps TRBD1 (5 bases). The CDR3 runs to 15 residues. Trimming pared 3 bases from V and 6 bases from J, leaving 15 bases between. CDR1 LNHDA and CDR2 SQIVND come from the germline V gene (reference sequence). The CDR3 loop is CASSINQGWGNIQYF. CDR3 in DNA: TGTGCCAGTAGTATTAACCAGGGTTGGGGAAACATTCAGTACTTC.

The chain has TRBV6-6 and TRBJ1-6; 7 positions agree with TRBD1. The CDR3 length is 16 residues. CDR1 MNHNY and CDR2 SVGAGI come from the germline V gene (reference sequence). J gave up 8 bases and V 5 bases, and 12 bases lay outside the gene matches. The DNA for the CDR3 is TGTGCCAGCAGTAACGACAGGGTGTCAGTAGATTCACCCCTCCACTTT. Encoded protein: CASSNDRVSVDSPLHF.

V is TRBV7-3 and J is TRBJ2-6; unclear D gene. The CDR3 extends over 17 amino acids. V dropped 0 bases and J dropped 0 bases, with 9 bases sitting between them. Looked up from germline, CDR1 is SGHTA and CDR2 is FQGTGA. CDR3 protein: CASSLTARPSGANVLTF. CDR3 sequence (DNA): TGTGCCAGCAGCTTAACGGCCAGGCCCTCTGGGGCCAACGTCCTGACTTTC.

The chain carries TRBV18 and TRBJ1-3, with 8 nucleotides matching TRBD1. The CDR3 has 16 amino acids. CDR1 and CDR2 (germline): KGHSH, LQKENI. The junction had 7 bases not matched to a gene; V was cut back by 5 bases and J by 1 base. CDR3 DNA: TGTGCCAGCTCATTAGGACAGGGAGGATCTGGAAACACCATATATTTT. This gives the protein CASSLGQGGSGNTIYF.

The J gene is TRBJ2-7, the V gene TRBV7-2; tentatively, D is TRBD2 (6 bases). CDR1 is SGHTA and CDR2 is FQGNSA in the germline V gene. Deletions cut 5 bases from V and 2 bases from J, with 13 bases between. The CDR3 contains 14 residues. The CDR3 reads CASSPSQRAYEQYF. CDR3 nucleotides: TGTGCCAGCAGCCCCAGCCAGCGGGCCTACGAGCAGTACTTC. The full variable domain, in which reference TRBV7-2 and TRBJ2-7 provide the parts outside the CDR3, is GAGVSQSPSNKVTEKGKDVELRCDPISGHTALYWYRQSLGQGLEFLIYFQGNSAPDKSGLPSDRFSAERTGGSVSTLTIQRTQQEDSAVYLCASSPSQRAYEQYFGPGTRLTVT.

The chain is built from TRBV28 and TRBJ2-7, with 7 bases aligning to TRBD2. With V trimmed by 2 bases and J by 3 bases, 1 base remained unmatched. The germline V gene has CDR1 MDHEN and CDR2 SYDVKM. The length of the CDR3 is 13 residues. In nucleotides, the CDR3 is TGTGCCAGCAGTTTAGGCGGGGGCTACGAGCAGTACTTC. Protein: CASSLGGGYEQYF.

The chain recombines TRBV6-5 with TRBJ1-1; TRBD1 aligns across 7 bases. Per germline, CDR1 MNHEY and CDR2 SVGAGI. V lost 5 bases to trimming and J lost 6 bases; unmatched junction nucleotides: 6. The CDR3 totals 13 residues. This CDR3 reads CASSIDRVAEAFF. The CDR3 DNA reads TGTGCCAGCAGTATCGACAGGGTGGCTGAAGCTTTCTTT.

The chain carries TRBV7-9 and TRBJ1-4, with D possibly TRBD1 on 5 matching bases. Trimming left V 8 bases short and J 5 bases short, with 12 bases between. CDR1 SEHNR and CDR2 FQNEAQ come from the germline V gene (reference sequence). The CDR3 runs 13 residues. The CDR3 DNA reads TGTGCCAGCTCTGACAGCACCAATGAAAAACTGTTTTTT. Its protein is CASSDSTNEKLFF.

The chain links TRBV19 to TRBJ1-2; 9 bases are a match to TRBD1. CDR3 size: 17 residues. The trim removed 3 bases at V and 4 bases at J, leaving 12 bases unmatched. Germline V lookup: CDR1 LNHDA, CDR2 SQIVND (reference sequence). The CDR3 sequence: CASSIDGLGQGLYGYTF. The CDR3 nucleotides read TGTGCCAGTAGTATTGATGGCTTGGGACAGGGCCTCTATGGCTACACCTTC.